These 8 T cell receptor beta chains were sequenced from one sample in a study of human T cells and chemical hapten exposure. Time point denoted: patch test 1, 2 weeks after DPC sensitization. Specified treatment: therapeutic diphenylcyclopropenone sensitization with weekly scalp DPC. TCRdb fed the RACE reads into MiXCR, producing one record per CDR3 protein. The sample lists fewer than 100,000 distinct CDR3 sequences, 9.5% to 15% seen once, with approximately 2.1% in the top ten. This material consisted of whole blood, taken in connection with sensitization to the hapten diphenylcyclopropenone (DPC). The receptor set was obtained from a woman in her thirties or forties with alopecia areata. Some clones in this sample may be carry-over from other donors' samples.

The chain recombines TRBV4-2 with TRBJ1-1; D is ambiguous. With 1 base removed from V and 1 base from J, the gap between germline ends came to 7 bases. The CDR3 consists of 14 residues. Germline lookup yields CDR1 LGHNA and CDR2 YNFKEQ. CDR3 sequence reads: CASSQVSRNTEAFF. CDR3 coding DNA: TGTGCCAGCAGCCAAGTAAGCAGGAACACTGAAGCTTTCTTT.

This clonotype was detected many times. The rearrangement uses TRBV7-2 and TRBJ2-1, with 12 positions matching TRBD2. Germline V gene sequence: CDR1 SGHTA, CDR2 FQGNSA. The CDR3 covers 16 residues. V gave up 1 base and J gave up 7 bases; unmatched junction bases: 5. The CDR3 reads CASSLVGTSGYNEQFF. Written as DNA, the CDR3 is TGTGCCAGCAGCTTAGTCGGGACTAGCGGGTATAATGAGCAGTTCTTC.

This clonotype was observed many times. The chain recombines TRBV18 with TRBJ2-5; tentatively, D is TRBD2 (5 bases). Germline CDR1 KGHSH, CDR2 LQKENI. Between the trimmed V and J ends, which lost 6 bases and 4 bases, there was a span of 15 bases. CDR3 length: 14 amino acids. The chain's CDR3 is CASSSRGLGETQYF. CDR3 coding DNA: TGTGCCAGCTCCTCCCGAGGGCTGGGAGAGACCCAGTACTTC.

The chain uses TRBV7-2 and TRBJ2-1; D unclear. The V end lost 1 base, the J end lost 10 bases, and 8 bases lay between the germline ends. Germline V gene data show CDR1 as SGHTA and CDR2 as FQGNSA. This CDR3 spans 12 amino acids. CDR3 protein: CASSLDSGEQFF. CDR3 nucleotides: TGTGCCAGCAGCTTAGATTCCGGGGAGCAGTTCTTC.

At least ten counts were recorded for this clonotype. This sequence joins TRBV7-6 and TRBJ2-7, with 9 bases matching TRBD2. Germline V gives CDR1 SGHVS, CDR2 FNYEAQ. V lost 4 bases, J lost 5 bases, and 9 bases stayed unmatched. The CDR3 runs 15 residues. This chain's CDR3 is CASSSLAGFGHEQYF. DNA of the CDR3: TGTGCCAGCAGCTCTCTAGCGGGATTTGGCCACGAGCAGTACTTC.

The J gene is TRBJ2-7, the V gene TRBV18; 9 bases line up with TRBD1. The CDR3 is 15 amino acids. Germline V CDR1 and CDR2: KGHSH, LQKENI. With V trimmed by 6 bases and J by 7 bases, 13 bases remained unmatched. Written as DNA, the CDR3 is TGTGCCAGCTCCCGGGGCGTGGGACAGGGACAGGAGCAGTACTTC. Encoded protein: CASSRGVGQGQEQYF.

CDR3 residues: CASHQSLRPLGKTRELFF. CDR3 in DNA: TGTGCCAGCCACCAGAGCTTAAGGCCCCTAGGGAAAACCAGGGAGCTGTTTTTT. This rearrangement joins TRBV7-2 to TRBJ2-2; D not certain. Germline V gene data show CDR1 as SGHTA and CDR2 as FQGNSA. CDR3 length equals 18 residues. Trimming took 8 bases from V and 9 from J, leaving 31 bases between them. The whole variable domain, remainder taken from reference TRBV7-2 and TRBJ2-2, is GAGVSQSPSNKVTEKGKDVELRCDPISGHTALYWYRQSLGQGLEFLIYFQGNSAPDKSGLPSDRFSAERTGGSVSTLTIQRTQQEDSAVYLCASHQSLRPLGKTRELFFGEGSRLTVL.

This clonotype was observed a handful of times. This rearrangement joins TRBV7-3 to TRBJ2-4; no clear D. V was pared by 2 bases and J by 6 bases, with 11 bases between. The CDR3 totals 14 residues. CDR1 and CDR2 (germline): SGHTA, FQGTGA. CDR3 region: CASSLGPAANIQYF. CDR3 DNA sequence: TGTGCCAGCAGCTTAGGACCCGCCGCAAACATTCAGTACTTC.